These T cell receptor beta chains were read from a single sample in a study of blood T cell repertoires in COVID-19. TCRdb keeps only in-frame clones here, not all; method: immunoSEQ multiplex PCR. In the table there are 150,000 to 200,000 clones, approximately 90% of which are singletons. Material: peripheral blood. These receptors all stem from a woman aged 25 to 39 with acute or convalescent COVID-19. Each CDR3 is given with its conserved first and last residue. D genes are given only for firm matches. Expanded clones are given a class, and other clones once, few, many or no size at all.

clone size | J gene | V gene | D gene | CDR3 length | CDR3 protein | CDR3 DNA
- | TRBJ2-7 | TRBV11-2 | - | 13 | CASSLYPRDEQYF | TGTGCCAGCAGCCTCTACCCGAGGGACGAGCAGTACTTC
- | TRBJ2-1 | TRBV24-1 | TRBD2 | 14 | CATSDAGLDNEQFF | TGTGCCACCAGTGACGCCGGACTAGACAATGAGCAGTTCTTC
- | TRBJ2-5 | TRBV24-1 | TRBD1 | 15 | CAAWKGTGPGETQYF | TGTGCCGCCTGGAAGGGGACAGGCCCGGGAGAGACCCAGTACTTC
few | TRBJ2-1 | TRBV5-1 | - | 14 | CASKVGGSYNEQFF | TGCGCCAGCAAGGTGGGCGGGTCCTACAATGAGCAGTTCTTC
- | TRBJ1-3 | TRBV13 | - | 14 | CASTLGTIGNTIYF | TGTGCCAGCACATTGGGGACAATCGGAAACACCATATATTTT
- | TRBJ2-1 | TRBV5-6 | - | 13 | CASSLVAGSVPFF | TGTGCCAGCAGCTTGGTTGCCGGGAGCGTACCGTTCTTC
- | TRBJ2-1 | TRBV3-1/TRBV3-2 | TRBD2 | 13 | CASSGSGGHEQFF | TGTGCCAGCAGCGGCTCGGGAGGGCATGAGCAGTTCTTC
- | TRBJ2-3 | TRBV20-1 | - | 11 | CSASQGHTQYF | TGCAGTGCTAGCCAGGGTCATACGCAGTATTTT
- | TRBJ2-7 | TRBV18 | - | 14 | CASSPPGFTYEQYF | TGTGCCAGCTCACCACCGGGCTTCACCTACGAGCAGTACTTC
- | TRBJ2-7 | TRBV5-1 | TRBD1 | 15 | CASSREPQGAGEQYF | TGCGCCAGCAGCCGGGAACCTCAGGGGGCAGGCGAGCAGTACTTC
- | TRBJ2-5 | TRBV7-9 | - | 14 | CASSSRQAQETQYF | TGTGCCAGCAGCTCCCGACAGGCTCAAGAGACCCAGTACTTC
- | TRBJ2-1 | TRBV9 | TRBD2 | 16 | CASSVVSGSRLNEQFF | TGTGCCAGCAGCGTAGTAAGCGGGAGTCGTCTCAATGAGCAGTTCTTC
- | TRBJ2-7 | TRBV11-2 | - | 12 | CASSLDLAEQYF | TGTGCCAGTTCACTAGATTTGGCCGAGCAGTACTTC
- | TRBJ2-1 | TRBV30 | - | 13 | CAWSTQGRDEQFF | TGTGCCTGGAGTACGCAGGGTCGGGATGAGCAGTTCTTC
- | TRBJ2-7 | TRBV14 | - | 12 | CASSQWSYEQYF | TGTGCCAGCAGCCAATGGAGTTACGAGCAGTACTTC
- | TRBJ1-5 | TRBV5-6 | - | 15 | CASSLGLNSNQPQHF | TGTGCCAGCAGCTTGGGGCTTAATAGCAATCAGCCCCAGCATTTT
- | TRBJ1-1 | TRBV19 | TRBD1 | 16 | CASSTLKTGTYTEAFF | TGTGCCAGTAGTACCTTAAAGACAGGGACGTACACTGAAGCTTTCTTT
- | TRBJ1-1 | TRBV3-1/TRBV3-2 | TRBD1 | 18 | CASSQDWTGPYLNTEAFF | TGTGCCAGCAGCCAAGATTGGACAGGCCCCTACTTGAACACTGAAGCTTTCTTT
few | TRBJ1-1 | TRBV7-9 | TRBD1 | 13 | CASSRQGTTEAFF | TGTGCCAGCTCGCGACAGGGGACCACTGAAGCTTTCTTT
- | TRBJ2-5 | TRBV9 | TRBD2 | 15 | CASSLEAGIGETQYF | TGTGCCAGCAGCTTGGAAGCGGGAATTGGTGAGACCCAGTACTTC
once | TRBJ2-7 | TRBV6-6 | - | 14 | CASSHPGSSYEQYF | TGTGCCAGCAGCCACCCGGGTAGTTCCTACGAGCAGTACTTC
- | TRBJ2-7 | TRBV5-1 | - | 12 | CASSPGFYEQYF | TGCGCCAGCAGCCCGGGATTCTACGAGCAGTACTTC
- | TRBJ2-7 | TRBV5-1 | - | 13 | CASSGVSPYEQYF | TGCGCCAGCTCCGGGGTCTCACCCTACGAGCAGTACTTC
- | TRBJ1-1 | TRBV19 | - | 12 | CASSTTGTEAFF | TGTGCCAGTAGTACAACGGGGACTGAAGCTTTCTTT
- | TRBJ1-5 | TRBV6-1 | - | 15 | CASSEVGGGNQPQHF | TGTGCCAGCAGTGAAGTGGGGGGGGGAAATCAGCCCCAGCATTTT
- | TRBJ2-1 | TRBV7-2 | - | 12 | CASSLARNEQFF | TGTGCCAGCAGCTTAGCGAGGAATGAGCAGTTCTTC
- | TRBJ1-1 | TRBV11-2 | TRBD1 | 16 | CASSSYTVGTGGKAFF | TGTGCCAGCAGCTCTTATACTGTCGGGACAGGGGGCAAAGCTTTCTTT
- | TRBJ2-7 | TRBV6-5 | TRBD2 | 14 | CASKGLAGPYEQYF | TGTGCCAGCAAGGGACTAGCGGGCCCCTACGAGCAGTACTTC
- | TRBJ2-1 | TRBV18 | TRBD2 | 14 | CASSPSRLAYEQFF | TGTGCCAGCTCACCCTCAAGACTAGCCTATGAGCAGTTCTTC
- | TRBJ1-6 | TRBV4-1 | - | 14 | CASSLGGNNSPLHF | TGCGCCAGCAGCCTGGGGGGGAATAATTCACCCCTCCACTTT